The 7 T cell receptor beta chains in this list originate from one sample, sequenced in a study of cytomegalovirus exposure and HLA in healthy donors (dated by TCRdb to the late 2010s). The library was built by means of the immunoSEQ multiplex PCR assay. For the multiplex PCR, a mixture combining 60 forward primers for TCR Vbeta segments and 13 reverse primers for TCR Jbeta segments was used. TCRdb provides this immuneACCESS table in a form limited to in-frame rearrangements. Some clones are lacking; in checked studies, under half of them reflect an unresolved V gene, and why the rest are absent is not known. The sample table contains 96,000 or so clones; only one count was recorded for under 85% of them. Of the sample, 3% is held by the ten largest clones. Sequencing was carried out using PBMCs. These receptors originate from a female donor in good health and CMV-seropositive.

In DNA form, the CDR3 reads TGTGCCAGTAGTATAGCAACAGGGAGCTATGGCTACACCTTC. It yields the protein CASSIATGSYGYTF. This chain links TRBV19 with TRBJ1-2, with D perhaps matching TRBD1 (6 bases). The V end lost 1 base, the J end lost 4 bases, and 10 bases lay between the germline ends. The CDR3 contains 14 residues. Germline CDR1 is LNHDA and CDR2 is SQIVND (reference sequence).

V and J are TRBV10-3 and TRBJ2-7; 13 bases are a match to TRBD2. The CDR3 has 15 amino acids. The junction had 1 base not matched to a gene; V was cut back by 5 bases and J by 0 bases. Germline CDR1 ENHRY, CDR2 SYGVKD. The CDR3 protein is CAISRTSGSSYEQYF. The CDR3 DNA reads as TGTGCCATCAGTCGGACTAGCGGGAGCTCCTACGAGCAGTACTTC.

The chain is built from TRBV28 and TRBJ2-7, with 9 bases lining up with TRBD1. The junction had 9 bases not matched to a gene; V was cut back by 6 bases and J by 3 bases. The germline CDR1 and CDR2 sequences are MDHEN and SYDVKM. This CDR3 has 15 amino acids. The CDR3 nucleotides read TGTGCCAGCAGCGCCGGGACAGGGAGCGGCTACGAGCAGTACTTC. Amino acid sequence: CASSAGTGSGYEQYF.

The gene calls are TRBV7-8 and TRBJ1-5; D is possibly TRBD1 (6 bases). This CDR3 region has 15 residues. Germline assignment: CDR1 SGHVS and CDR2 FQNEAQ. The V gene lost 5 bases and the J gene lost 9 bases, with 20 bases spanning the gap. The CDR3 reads CASSERAGATWPQHF. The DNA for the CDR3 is TGTGCCAGCAGCGAGAGGGCAGGGGCCACTTGGCCCCAGCATTTT.

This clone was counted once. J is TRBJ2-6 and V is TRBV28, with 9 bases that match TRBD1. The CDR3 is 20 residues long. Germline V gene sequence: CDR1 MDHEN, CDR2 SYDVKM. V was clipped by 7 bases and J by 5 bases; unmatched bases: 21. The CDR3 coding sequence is TGTGCCAGCACCCCTCGGGCTCGGGACAGGGTCCTGTTGAGGGCCAACGTCCTGACTTTC. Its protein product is CASTPRARDRVLLRANVLTF.

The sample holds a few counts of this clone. The CDR3 loop reads CSVRGTEQYF. For the CDR3, the DNA is TGCAGCGTACGGGGGACGGAGCAGTACTTC. This sequence joins TRBV29-1 and TRBJ2-5; possible D gene TRBD2, 6 bases. Trimming stripped 6 bases from V and 11 bases from J, with 13 bases between. The CDR3 consists of 10 residues. Per germline, CDR1 SQVTM and CDR2 ANQGSEA.

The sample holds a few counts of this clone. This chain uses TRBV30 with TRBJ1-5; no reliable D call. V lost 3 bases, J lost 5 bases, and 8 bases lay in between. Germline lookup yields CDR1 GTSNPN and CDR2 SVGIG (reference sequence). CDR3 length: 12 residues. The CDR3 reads CAWSAGHQPQHF. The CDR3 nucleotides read TGTGCCTGGAGCGCGGGCCATCAGCCCCAGCATTTT.